The 25 T cell receptor beta chains presented below share a single source sample, sequenced in a study of blood T cell repertoires in COVID-19. Sequencing used immunoSEQ multiplex PCR; TCRdb keeps in-frame clones, though not all of them. In the table there are a few hundred thousand clones, around 85% of which are singletons. The material sequenced was PBMCs or T cells enriched from blood (not recorded which). These receptors all come from a woman aged 40 to 50 who had recovered from COVID-19.

The rearrangement links TRBV7-6 to TRBJ2-1; D possibly corresponds to TRBD1 (6 bases). CDR3 size: 16 residues. Trimming pared 5 bases from V and 8 bases from J, leaving 22 bases between. From germline, CDR1 is SGHVS and CDR2 FNYEAQ. The CDR3: CASSPATGTRLDEQFF. The CDR3 nucleotides are TGTGCCAGCAGCCCAGCCACAGGGACCCGGCTGGATGAGCAGTTCTTC. Full variable domain (outside the CDR3, taken from reference TRBV7-6 and TRBJ2-1): GAGVSQSPRYKVTKRGQDVALRCDPISGHVSLYWYRQALGQGPEFLTYFNYEAQQDKSGLPNDRFSAERPEGSISTLTIQRTEQRDSAMYRCASSPATGTRLDEQFFGPGTRLTVL.

The chain uses TRBV5-5 and TRBJ1-5, with 7 bases that match TRBD1. Germline CDR1 reads SGHKS; CDR2 reads YYEKEE (reference sequence). The junction had 7 bases not matched to a gene; V was cut back by 4 bases and J by 3 bases. There are 15 residues in the CDR3. The CDR3 protein is CASSRSGTDNQPQHF. CDR3 bases: TGTGCCAGCAGCCGGTCCGGGACAGACAATCAGCCCCAGCATTTT.

The CDR3 region has the DNA TGTGCCAGCAGCTTGGACCGGGACAGGGACGAGCAGTACTTC. Encoded protein: CASSLDRDRDEQYF. The rearrangement links TRBV7-2 to TRBJ2-7; 9 positions match TRBD1. From germline, CDR1 is SGHTA and CDR2 FQGNSA. This CDR3 is built from 14 residues. V lost 3 bases, J lost 5 bases, and 5 bases stayed unmatched.

The chain couples TRBV20-1 to TRBJ2-1; TRBD1 agrees at 8 bases. The V gene's germline CDR1 is DFQATT and CDR2 SNEGSKA (reference sequence). The CDR3 extends over 10 amino acids. V trimming: 6 bases; J trimming: 10 bases; junction bases outside the gene matches: 2. CDR3 residues: CSARTGEQFF. The CDR3 region has the DNA TGCAGTGCAAGGACAGGGGAGCAGTTCTTC.

CDR3 nucleotides: TGTGCCAGCAGCCCGGTCTCCTATGAGGCCGGGGAGCTGTTTTTT. It is translated as CASSPVSYEAGELFF. This chain links TRBV7-9 with TRBJ2-2, with D hard to call. The CDR3 has 15 residues. V lost 5 bases, J lost 6 bases, and 16 bases lay in between. Germline-derived CDR1 and CDR2 are SEHNR and FQNEAQ (reference sequence).

The rearrangement links TRBV6-2 or TRBV6-3 to TRBJ2-7, with D perhaps matching TRBD1 (6 bases). The germline gives CDR1 MNHEY, CDR2 SVGEGT. V lost 6 bases and J lost 3, with 12 bases in between. This CDR3 comprises 13 residues. Written as DNA, the CDR3 is TGTGCCAGCAGCCTCAGGGGCTACTACGAGCAGTACTTC. Encoded protein: CASSLRGYYEQYF.

This rearrangement joins TRBV9 to TRBJ2-7; 10 bases agree with TRBD2. This CDR3 has 15 residues. Germline CDR1 SGDLS, CDR2 YYNGEE. With 3 bases clipped from V and 4 bases from J, the junction kept 7 bases outside the gene matches. The CDR3 nucleotides read TGTGCCAGCAGCGAGGGTAGGACTAGCGGTTACGAGCAGTACTTC. This sequence encodes CASSEGRTSGYEQYF.

This sequence joins TRBV18 and TRBJ1-1; 7 positions match TRBD1. Losses at the gene ends were 3 bases for V and 4 bases for J; bases not matched to a gene: 5. The CDR3 sequence is 14 residues long. Germline lookup yields CDR1 KGHSH and CDR2 LQKENI. CDR3 sequence reads: CASSPAGGITEAFF. In DNA, the CDR3 is TGTGCCAGCTCACCGGCAGGGGGGATCACTGAAGCTTTCTTT.

J is TRBJ2-1 and V is TRBV28; no clear D. Germline CDR1 and CDR2: MDHEN and SYDVKM. CDR3 length equals 13 residues. Trimming stripped 10 bases from V and 9 bases from J, with 19 bases between. CDR3 protein: CATLEFKASEQFF. In DNA, the CDR3 is TGTGCCACCCTAGAATTTAAAGCCAGTGAGCAGTTCTTC.

CDR3 sequence (DNA): TGTGCCACCAGTGACGCAAGCGGGAACGCCTACAATGAGCAGTTCTTC. Amino acids: CATSDASGNAYNEQFF. The genes are TRBV24-1 and TRBJ2-1; 7 bases are shared with TRBD2. The CDR3 contains 16 residues. The germline V gene has CDR1 KGHDR and CDR2 SFDVKD. Losses at the gene ends were 4 bases for V and 2 bases for J; bases not matched to a gene: 7.

V is TRBV7-2 and J is TRBJ2-7; 10 nucleotides agree with TRBD1. Looked up from germline, CDR1 is SGHTA and CDR2 is FQGNSA. This CDR3 region has 15 residues. The junction had 5 bases not matched to a gene; V was cut back by 2 bases and J by 4 bases. The CDR3 reads CASSLRQGASYEQYF. DNA for the CDR3: TGTGCCAGCAGCTTACGACAGGGGGCCTCGTACGAGCAGTACTTC.

J is TRBJ2-2 and V is TRBV11-2, with no clear D. CDR1 is SGHAT, CDR2 FQNNGV, per germline. V was cut by 5 bases and J by 1 base, with 8 bases left in between. This CDR3 region has 14 residues. Written as DNA, the CDR3 is TGTGCCAGCAGCGATCTAAGGAACACCGGGGAGCTGTTTTTT. Translated: CASSDLRNTGELFF.

The chain recombines TRBV25-1 with TRBJ2-5, with D possibly TRBD1 on 5 matching bases. Germline assignment: CDR1 MGHDK and CDR2 SYGVNS. Trimming took off 0 bases at V and 4 bases at J, with 12 bases between the two ends. CDR3 length: 15 amino acids. The CDR3 bases are TGTGCCAGCAGTGAATATGTCTCCCAGGGAGAGACCCAGTACTTC. Translating gives CASSEYVSQGETQYF.

The chain has TRBV27 and TRBJ2-7; 8 bases map to TRBD1. CDR3 length: 15 amino acids. The junction had 10 bases not matched to a gene; V was cut back by 5 bases and J by 4 bases. Germline CDR1 is MNHEY and CDR2 is SMNVEV (reference sequence). CDR3 sequence reads: CASSPQGALNYEQYF. The CDR3 DNA follows: TGTGCCAGCAGTCCGCAGGGGGCCTTAAATTACGAGCAGTACTTC.

J is TRBJ2-3 and V is TRBV5-1; TRBD1 might be the D (5 bases). The V gene's germline CDR1 is SGHRS and CDR2 YFSETQ. The CDR3 is 15 amino acids. The V end was cut by 4 bases, the J end by 0 bases, with 12 bases between. The DNA for the CDR3 is TGCGCCAGCAGCCCCCTGAGACAGAGCACAGATACGCAGTATTTT. This gives the protein CASSPLRQSTDTQYF. The entire variable domain, with the rest obtained from reference TRBV5-1 and TRBJ2-3, is as follows: KAGVTQTPRYLIKTRGQQVTLSCSPISGHRSVSWYQQTPGQGLQFLFEYFSETQRNKGNFPGRFSGRQFSNSRSEMNVSTLELGDSALYLCASSPLRQSTDTQYFGPGTRLTVL.

The rearrangement uses TRBV28 and TRBJ1-3, with a possible D match to TRBD1 (5 bases). V was shortened by 3 bases and J by 0 bases, with 9 bases between the two germline ends. Germline loops: CDR1 MDHEN, CDR2 SYDVKM. The CDR3 is made up of 15 amino acids. The CDR3 spells CASSLGGGSGNTIYF. CDR3 DNA sequence: TGTGCCAGCAGTTTGGGGGGGGGCTCTGGAAACACCATATATTTT.

The gene calls are TRBV4-1 and TRBJ1-3; D unclear. Germline V lookup: CDR1 MGHRA, CDR2 YSYEKL. The CDR3 extends over 16 amino acids. V lost 1 base to trimming and J lost 4 bases, with 14 bases between them. This CDR3 reads CASSQAGNSAGNTIYF. The CDR3 DNA reads TGCGCCAGCAGCCAAGCGGGGAACTCGGCGGGAAACACCATATATTTT.

V and J are TRBV2 and TRBJ2-1; 13 bases match TRBD2. Germline V lookup: CDR1 SNHLY, CDR2 FYNNEI. CDR3 length: 17 amino acids. The junction had 2 bases not matched to a gene; V was cut back by 3 bases and J by 0 bases. In nucleotides, the CDR3 is TGTGCCAGCAGTGAGGGACTAGCGGGATACTCCTACAATGAGCAGTTCTTC. Its protein is CASSEGLAGYSYNEQFF. Full variable domain (remainder filled in from reference TRBV2 and TRBJ2-1): EPEVTQTPSHQVTQMGQEVILRCVPISNHLYFYWYRQILGQKVEFLVSFYNNEISEKSEIFDDQFSVERPDGSNFTLKIRSTKLEDSAMYFCASSEGLAGYSYNEQFFGPGTRLTVL.

V is TRBV28 and J is TRBJ2-7; no clear D gene. Germline V gene sequence: CDR1 MDHEN, CDR2 SYDVKM. The CDR3 covers 14 residues. Trimming removed 2 bases from V and 4 bases from J, with 12 bases in between. The CDR3 reads CASSLVRPRYEQYF. In DNA, the CDR3 is TGTGCCAGCAGTTTAGTCAGGCCAAGGTACGAGCAGTACTTC.

This clone has just a few counts. J is TRBJ2-3 and V is TRBV7-9; D is perhaps TRBD1 (6 bases). Trimming took off 5 bases at V and 4 bases at J, with 13 bases between the two ends. The CDR3 loop spans 14 amino acids. Germline-derived CDR1 and CDR2 are SEHNR and FQNEAQ (reference sequence). CDR3 residues: CASSPGVAPDTQYF. The CDR3 region has the DNA TGTGCCAGCAGCCCAGGGGTCGCCCCAGATACGCAGTATTTT.

This clone was picked up one time. The chain has TRBV24-1 and TRBJ2-5; 8 bases are a match to TRBD1. The V gene's germline CDR1 is KGHDR and CDR2 SFDVKD. V dropped 9 bases and J dropped 1; count of bases not matched to a gene: 6. This CDR3 spans 14 amino acids. The CDR3 DNA reads TGTGCCACCGCAGGGGGCCGGGGCCAAGAGACCCAGTACTTC. Its translation: CATAGGRGQETQYF.

This chain uses TRBV15 with TRBJ1-1; TRBD1 matches at 8 bases. The J segment lost 4 bases and the V segment lost 3 bases, leaving 4 bases of the junction unmatched. The length of the CDR3 is 14 residues. The germline CDR1 and CDR2 sequences are LNHNV and YYDKDF (reference sequence). DNA for the CDR3: TGTGCCACCAGCAGGGACAGGGCTGCCACTGAAGCTTTCTTT. This sequence encodes CATSRDRAATEAFF.

This rearrangement joins TRBV7-3 to TRBJ2-5; 7 nucleotides agree with TRBD2. This CDR3 has 14 residues. J lost 1 base, V lost 5 bases, and 4 bases had no gene match. Germline values: CDR1 SGHTA, CDR2 FQGTGA. CDR3 coding DNA: TGTGCCAGCAGCCGCGGGGGTAGCCAAGAGACCCAGTACTTC. Its translation is CASSRGGSQETQYF.

This chain joins TRBV7-3 and TRBJ2-2, with D unresolved. This CDR3 spans 14 amino acids. CDR1 and CDR2 (germline): SGHTA, FQGTGA. V gave up 1 base and J gave up 2 bases, with 5 bases separating them. CDR3 sequence: CASSLSGNTGELFF. The CDR3 DNA follows: TGTGCCAGCAGCTTAAGCGGAAACACCGGGGAGCTGTTTTTT.

The J gene is TRBJ2-5, the V gene TRBV18, with 7 bases aligning to TRBD2. The trim removed 3 bases at V and 2 bases at J, leaving 6 bases unmatched. The germline CDR1 and CDR2 sequences are KGHSH and LQKENI. CDR3 length equals 15 residues. The CDR3 loop reads CASSPAVGGQETQYF. DNA of the CDR3: TGTGCCAGCTCACCTGCCGTGGGAGGGCAAGAGACCCAGTACTTC.